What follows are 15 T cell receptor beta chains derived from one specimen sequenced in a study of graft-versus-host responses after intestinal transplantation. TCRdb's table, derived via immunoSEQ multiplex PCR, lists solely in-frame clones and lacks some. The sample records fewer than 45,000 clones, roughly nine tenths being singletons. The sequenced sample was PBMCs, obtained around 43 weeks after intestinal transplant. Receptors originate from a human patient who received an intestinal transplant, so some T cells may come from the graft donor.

CDR3 sequence reads: CASSPGQVNYGYTF. As DNA, the CDR3 is TGCGCCAGCAGCCCAGGACAGGTCAACTATGGCTACACCTTC. This chain joins TRBV5-1 and TRBJ1-2, with 7 bases lining up with TRBD1. Trimming took 4 bases from V and 2 from J; bases not matched to a gene: 5. Germline V lookup: CDR1 SGHRS, CDR2 YFSETQ. This CDR3 region has 14 residues.

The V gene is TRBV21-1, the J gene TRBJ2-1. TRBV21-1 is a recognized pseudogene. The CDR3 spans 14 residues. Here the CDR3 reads CASSKACPYNEQFF. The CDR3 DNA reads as TGTGCCAGCAGCAAAGCGTGCCCCTACAATGAGCAGTTCTTC.

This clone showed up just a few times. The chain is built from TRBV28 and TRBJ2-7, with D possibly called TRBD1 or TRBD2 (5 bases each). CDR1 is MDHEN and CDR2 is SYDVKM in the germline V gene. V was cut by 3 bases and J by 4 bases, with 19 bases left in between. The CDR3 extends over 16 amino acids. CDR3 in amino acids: CASSFGPPGTPYEQYF. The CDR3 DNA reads TGTGCCAGCAGTTTTGGTCCCCCCGGGACCCCATACGAGCAGTACTTC.

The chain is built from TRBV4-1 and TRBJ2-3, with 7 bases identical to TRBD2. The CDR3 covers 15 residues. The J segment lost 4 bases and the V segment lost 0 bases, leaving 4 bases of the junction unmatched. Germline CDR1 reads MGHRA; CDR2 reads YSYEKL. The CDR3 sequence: CASSQEAGMADTQYF. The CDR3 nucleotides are TGCGCCAGCAGCCAAGAAGCGGGGATGGCAGATACGCAGTATTTT.

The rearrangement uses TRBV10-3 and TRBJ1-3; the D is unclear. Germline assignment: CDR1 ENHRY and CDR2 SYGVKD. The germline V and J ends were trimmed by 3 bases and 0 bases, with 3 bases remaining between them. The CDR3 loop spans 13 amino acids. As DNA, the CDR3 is TGTGCCATCAGTGACAACTCTGGAAACACCATATATTTT. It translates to CAISDNSGNTIYF.

CDR3 in amino acids: CASSVVGGGYTF. CDR3 nucleotide sequence: TGTGCCAGCAGTGTGGTGGGCGGTGGCTACACCTTC. This chain connects TRBV6-5 to TRBJ1-2; D is ambiguous. Germline CDR1 is MNHEY and CDR2 is SVGAGI. V was pared by 5 bases and J by 7 bases, with 11 bases between. The CDR3 covers 12 residues.

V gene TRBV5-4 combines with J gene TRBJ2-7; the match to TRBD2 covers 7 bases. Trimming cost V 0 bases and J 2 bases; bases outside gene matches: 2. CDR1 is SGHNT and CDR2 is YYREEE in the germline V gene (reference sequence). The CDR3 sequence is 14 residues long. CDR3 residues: CASSLGAGAYEQYF. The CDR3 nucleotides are TGTGCCAGCAGCTTGGGGGCGGGGGCCTACGAGCAGTACTTC.

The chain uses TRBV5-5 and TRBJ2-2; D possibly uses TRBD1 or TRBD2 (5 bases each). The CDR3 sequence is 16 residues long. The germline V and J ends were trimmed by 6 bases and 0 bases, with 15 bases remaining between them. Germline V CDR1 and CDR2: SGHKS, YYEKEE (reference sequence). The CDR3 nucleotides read TGTGCCAGCAAGATTCGGGGACCGACGAACACCGGGGAGCTGTTTTTT. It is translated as CASKIRGPTNTGELFF.

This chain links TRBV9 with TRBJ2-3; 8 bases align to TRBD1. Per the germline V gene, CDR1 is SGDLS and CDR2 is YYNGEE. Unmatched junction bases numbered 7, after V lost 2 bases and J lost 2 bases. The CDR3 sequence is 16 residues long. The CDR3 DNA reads TGTGCCAGCAGCGTGAGGACAGGGCCACCCACAGATACGCAGTATTTT. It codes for CASSVRTGPPTDTQYF.

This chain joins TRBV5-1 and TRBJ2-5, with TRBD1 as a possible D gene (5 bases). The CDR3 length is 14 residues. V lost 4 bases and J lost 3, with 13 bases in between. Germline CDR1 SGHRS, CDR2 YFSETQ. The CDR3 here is CASSQSTEKETQYF. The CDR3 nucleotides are TGCGCCAGCAGCCAATCGACAGAAAAAGAGACCCAGTACTTC.

CDR3 bases: TGTGCCAGCAGTTACTCGAGGTTCCAGGCCTACGAGCAGTACTTC. Protein sequence: CASSYSRFQAYEQYF. This chain uses TRBV6-5 with TRBJ2-7; D remains ambiguous. V was shortened by 0 bases and J by 2 bases, with 11 bases between the two germline ends. The germline V gene has CDR1 MNHEY and CDR2 SVGAGI. This CDR3 has 15 amino acids.

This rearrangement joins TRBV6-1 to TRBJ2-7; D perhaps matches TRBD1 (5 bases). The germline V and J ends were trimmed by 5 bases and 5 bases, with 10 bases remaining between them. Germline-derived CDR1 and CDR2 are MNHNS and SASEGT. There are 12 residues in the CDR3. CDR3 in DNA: TGTGCCAGCAGTAACTCAGGGAACGAGCAGTACTTC. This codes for CASSNSGNEQYF.

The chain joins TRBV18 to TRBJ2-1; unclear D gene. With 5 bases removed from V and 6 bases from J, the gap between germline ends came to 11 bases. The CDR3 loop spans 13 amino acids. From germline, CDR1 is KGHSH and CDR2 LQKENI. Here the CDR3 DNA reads TGTGCCAGCTCAACCGGTCTAAGCAATGAGCAGTTCTTC. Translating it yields CASSTGLSNEQFF.

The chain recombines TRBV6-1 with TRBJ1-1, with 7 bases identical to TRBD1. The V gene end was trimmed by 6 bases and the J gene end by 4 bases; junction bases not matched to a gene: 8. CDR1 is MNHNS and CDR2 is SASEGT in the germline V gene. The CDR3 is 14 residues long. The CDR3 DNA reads TGTGCCAGCAGCCGACAGGGTTCTAGCACTGAAGCTTTCTTT. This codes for CASSRQGSSTEAFF.

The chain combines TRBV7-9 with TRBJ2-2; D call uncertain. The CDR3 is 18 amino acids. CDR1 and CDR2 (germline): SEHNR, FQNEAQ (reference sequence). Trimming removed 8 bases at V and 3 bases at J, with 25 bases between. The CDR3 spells CASRAPPHISVHTGELFF. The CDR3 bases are TGTGCCAGCCGAGCCCCCCCTCATATCAGTGTCCACACCGGGGAGCTGTTTTTT. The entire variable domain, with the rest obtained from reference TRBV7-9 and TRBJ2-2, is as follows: DTGVSQNPRHKITKRGQNVTFRCDPISEHNRLYWYRQTLGQGPEFLTYFQNEAQLEKSRLLSDRFSAERPKGSFSTLEIQRTEQGDSAMYLCASRAPPHISVHTGELFFGEGSRLTVL.